This TCR beta chain was obtained from a study of cytomegalovirus exposure and HLA in healthy donors. Participants comprised healthy donors of bone marrow. The PCR ran on 60 Vbeta and 13 Jbeta primers. TCRdb's table, derived via immunoSEQ multiplex PCR, lists solely in-frame clones and lacks some. The table records approximately 140,000 clones, roughly 76% of them present only once. Comment on this clone: Its antigen is not identified.

The V end was cut by 4 bases, the J end by 5 bases, with 21 bases between. This CDR3 is 16 amino acids long. Per germline, CDR1 SGDLS and CDR2 YYNGEE. Study-level results: Some V segments (TRBV6-2 and TRBV6-3 among them) were excluded as indistinguishable. An analysis that was carried out later associated 16,951 TCR beta sequences with HLA alleles at 0.05 false discovery rate. Association of a missense DCLRE1C variant with TCR beta V- and J-gene trimming was reported in a later analysis.

The chain links TRBV9 to TRBJ2-5; D possibly corresponds to TRBD2 (6 bases). Material: PBMCs. This TCR was sampled from a woman between 40 and 55 years old in good health and CMV-seronegative. In DNA, the CDR3 is TGTGCCAGCAGCCCTCTTCCCGCGCCTAGCGAGGAGACCCAGTACTTC. Amino acids: CASSPLPAPSEETQYF.